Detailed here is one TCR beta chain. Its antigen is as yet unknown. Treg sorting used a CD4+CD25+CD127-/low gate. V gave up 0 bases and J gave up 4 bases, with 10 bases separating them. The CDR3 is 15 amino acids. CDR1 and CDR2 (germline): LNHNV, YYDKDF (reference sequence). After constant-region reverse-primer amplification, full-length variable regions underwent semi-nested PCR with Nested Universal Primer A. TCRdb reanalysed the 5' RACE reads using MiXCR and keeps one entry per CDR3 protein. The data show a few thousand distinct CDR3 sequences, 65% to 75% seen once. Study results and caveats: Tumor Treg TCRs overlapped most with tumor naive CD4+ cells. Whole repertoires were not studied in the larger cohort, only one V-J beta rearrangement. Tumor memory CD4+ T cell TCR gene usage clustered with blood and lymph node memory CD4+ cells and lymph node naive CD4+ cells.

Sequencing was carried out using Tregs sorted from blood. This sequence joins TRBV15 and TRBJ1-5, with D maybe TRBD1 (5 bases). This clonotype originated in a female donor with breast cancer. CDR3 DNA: TGTGCCACCAGCAGAGATCTGGGGGTGAATCAGCCCCAGCATTTT. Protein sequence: CATSRDLGVNQPQHF.